One sample yielded the 8 T cell receptor beta chains listed below, sequenced in a study of early T cells in non-severe SARS-CoV-2 infection. One entry per CDR3 protein results from TCRdb running MiXCR on the 5' RACE reads. The data contain roughly 50,000 distinct CDR3 sequences, about 8.2% of them singletons. Sequencing was carried out using whole blood. The receptors shown here come from an adult who was a healthcare worker with PCR-confirmed SARS-CoV-2 infection or an uninfected control (not recorded which).

The chain has TRBV7-3 and TRBJ2-2; TRBD1 matches 7 bases. CDR3 size: 17 residues. The junction had 8 bases not matched to a gene; V was cut back by 2 bases and J by 2 bases. Germline CDR1 reads SGHTA; CDR2 reads FQGTGA. The CDR3 DNA follows: TGTGCCAGCAGCTTATTTTCGAGACAGGGCAACACCGGGGAGCTGTTTTTT. This translates into CASSLFSRQGNTGELFF.

This clonotype was found many times. This rearrangement joins TRBV19 to TRBJ2-1; 8 bases are a match to TRBD2. Trimming took 1 base from V and 2 from J; bases not matched to a gene: 1. CDR3 length: 15 amino acids. Germline V CDR1 and CDR2: LNHDA, SQIVND (reference sequence). The DNA of the CDR3 is TGTGCCAGTAGTATAGGGACTAGCACCTACAATGAGCAGTTCTTC. Its translation is CASSIGTSTYNEQFF.

In its sample, this clonotype was seen a few times. The chain links TRBV4-1 to TRBJ1-5; D gene ambiguous. CDR1 is MGHRA, CDR2 YSYEKL, per germline. V was shortened by 4 bases and J by 7 bases, with 14 bases between the two germline ends. The CDR3 loop spans 14 amino acids. Here the CDR3 DNA reads TGCGCCAGCAGCCCGACTGACGGGAGGCAGCCCCAGCATTTT. Protein product: CASSPTDGRQPQHF.

This clonotype was observed at least ten times. The chain joins TRBV5-1 to TRBJ1-6, with a possible D match to TRBD1 (5 bases). Trimming left V 4 bases short and J 6 bases short, with 8 bases between. CDR1 and CDR2 from the germline V gene are SGHRS and YFSETQ. CDR3 length equals 13 residues. CDR3: CASSRDANSPLHF. In nucleotides, the CDR3 is TGCGCCAGCAGCCGGGACGCTAATTCACCCCTCCACTTT.

The genes are TRBV6-5 and TRBJ2-7, with a weak D call TRBD2 (5 bases). The CDR3 runs to 13 residues. CDR1 is MNHEY, CDR2 SVGAGI, per germline. With 6 bases removed from V and 4 bases from J, the gap between germline ends came to 13 bases. The CDR3: CASRPSPGYEQYF. The CDR3 DNA sequence: TGTGCCAGCAGACCATCCCCGGGGTACGAGCAGTACTTC.

The genes are TRBV6-4 and TRBJ2-1; D is undetermined. This CDR3 has 11 residues. The germline V gene has CDR1 MRHNA and CDR2 SNTAGT. Trimming removed 6 bases at V and 5 bases at J, with 5 bases between. The DNA for the CDR3 is TGTGCCAGCAGGCACAACAATGAGCAGTTCTTC. Protein: CASRHNNEQFF.

This chain joins TRBV9 and TRBJ1-4, with a possible D match to TRBD1 (6 bases). Germline CDR1 and CDR2: SGDLS and YYNGEE. V dropped 4 bases and J dropped 0 bases, with 13 bases sitting between them. The CDR3 sequence is 16 residues long. This CDR3 is CASSLTGGSTNEKLFF. In DNA, the CDR3 is TGTGCCAGCAGCCTGACAGGCGGCTCAACTAATGAAAAACTGTTTTTT.

This clonotype was seen ten or more times. The chain couples TRBV21-1 to TRBJ2-7. TRBV21-1 represents a pseudogene. This CDR3 region has 13 residues. The CDR3 nucleotides are TGTGCCAGCAGTCCTTTGGGGTCCTACGAGCAGTACTTC. This gives the protein CASSPLGSYEQYF.